These 22 T cell receptor beta chains share one sample of origin, sequenced in a study of human T cells and chemical hapten exposure. Time point given: pre-sensitization, week 0. Treatment defined: therapeutic diphenylcyclopropenone sensitization with weekly scalp DPC. TCRdb passed the RACE reads through MiXCR, listing each CDR3 protein once. The sample contains fewer than 150,000 distinct CDR3 sequences, roughly 14% of which appear only once. The sequencing used whole blood, collected in connection with sensitization to the hapten diphenylcyclopropenone (DPC). These receptors were taken from a woman aged 18-30 years with alopecia areata. Some clones in this sample may be carry-over from other donors' samples.

The rearrangement links TRBV6-2 or TRBV6-3 to TRBJ2-3; 10 nucleotides line up with TRBD1. The germline V gene has CDR1 MNHEY and CDR2 SVGEGT. J lost 5 bases, V lost 4 bases, and 15 bases had no gene match. CDR3 length equals 18 residues. CDR3 loop: CASSSLPTGTGVIDTQYF. The CDR3 DNA sequence: TGTGCCAGCAGTTCCTTACCCACCGGGACAGGGGTTATAGATACGCAGTATTTT.

This clonotype came up a few times. This CDR3 is CASSPQSNTGELFF. The CDR3, as DNA: TGTGCCAGCTCACCTCAGAGCAACACCGGGGAGCTGTTTTTT. V is TRBV18 and J is TRBJ2-2, with D unresolved. Trimming removed 3 bases from V and 2 bases from J, with 7 bases in between. Germline lookup yields CDR1 KGHSH and CDR2 LQKENI. The CDR3 runs 14 residues.

This clonotype was recorded many times. The chain is built from TRBV6-5 and TRBJ2-7; D remains ambiguous. The V end was cut by 1 base, the J end by 5 bases, with 3 bases between. Per the germline V gene, CDR1 is MNHEY and CDR2 is SVGAGI. The CDR3 runs 11 residues. For the CDR3, the DNA is TGTGCCAGCAGTTACTACAACGAGCAGTACTTC. This gives the protein CASSYYNEQYF.

This clonotype was seen more than once but under ten times. The chain has TRBV28 and TRBJ1-4; no clear D gene. The CDR3 runs 14 residues. Germline V gives CDR1 MDHEN, CDR2 SYDVKM. V lost 8 bases and J lost 3, with 13 bases in between. The CDR3 loop reads CASENSGPNEKLFF. The CDR3, as DNA: TGTGCCAGCGAAAATTCCGGCCCTAATGAAAAACTGTTTTTT.

The V and J genes are TRBV6-5 and TRBJ2-7; the D call may be TRBD1 or TRBD2 (6 bases each). This CDR3 has 15 residues. Germline lookup yields CDR1 MNHEY and CDR2 SVGAGI. The V and J ends lost 2 bases and 4 bases respectively, with 15 bases between them. Here the CDR3 reads CASSYTGTAQYEQYF. The CDR3 nucleotides are TGTGCCAGCAGTTACACAGGGACTGCGCAGTACGAGCAGTACTTC.

This clonotype turned up a few times. The V and J genes are TRBV7-2 and TRBJ2-4; 12 nucleotides line up with TRBD1. Germline CDR1 and CDR2: SGHTA and FQGNSA. After removal of 5 bases from V and 0 bases from J, the junction contained 8 bases not matched to a gene. The CDR3 is made up of 18 amino acids. CDR3 residues: CASSAAGDRGLAKNIQYF. In DNA, the CDR3 is TGTGCCAGCAGCGCCGCCGGGGACAGGGGGCTAGCCAAAAACATTCAGTACTTC.

V and J are TRBV30 and TRBJ2-1, with 7 nucleotides matching TRBD1. Germline V gene data show CDR1 as GTSNPN and CDR2 as SVGIG (reference sequence). The CDR3 totals 12 residues. J lost 9 bases, V lost 4 bases, and 6 bases had no gene match. CDR3 loop: CAWNSRGIEQFF. CDR3 coding DNA: TGTGCCTGGAACAGCAGGGGGATTGAGCAGTTCTTC.

This clonotype occurred a few times. The chain uses TRBV5-4 and TRBJ2-7, with 9 bases aligning to TRBD1. The V and J ends lost 0 bases and 3 bases, in that order; junction bases with no gene match: 1. The CDR3 spans 14 residues. Germline CDR1 SGHNT, CDR2 YYREEE (reference sequence). The CDR3: CASSLGDRDYEQYF. The CDR3 nucleotides read TGTGCCAGCAGCTTGGGGGACAGGGACTACGAGCAGTACTTC.

The CDR3 loop reads CASSFMSDTQYF. The CDR3 DNA reads as TGTGCCAGCAGTTTTATGTCAGATACGCAGTATTTT. This chain connects TRBV12-3 or TRBV12-4 to TRBJ2-3; D is uncertain. Deletions cut 3 bases from V and 4 bases from J, with 5 bases between. CDR3 size: 12 residues.

The J gene is TRBJ2-5, the V gene TRBV11-2, with TRBD1 matching over 9 bases. V was pared by 2 bases and J by 3 bases, with 7 bases of the junction left unmatched. The length of the CDR3 is 16 residues. The germline gives CDR1 SGHAT, CDR2 FQNNGV. The CDR3 DNA follows: TGTGCCAGCAGCTTAAATCGAGGGACAGGGAAAGAGACCCAGTACTTC. Protein sequence: CASSLNRGTGKETQYF.

This clonotype has a handful of counts. The CDR3 spells CSASPQGGELFF. Here the CDR3 DNA reads TGCAGTGCTAGTCCTCAAGGCGGGGAGCTGTTTTTT. The gene calls are TRBV20-1 and TRBJ2-2; unclear D gene. Trimming cost V 3 bases and J 7 bases, with 9 bases left between them. The germline CDR1 and CDR2 sequences are DFQATT and SNEGSKA (reference sequence). CDR3 size: 12 residues.

The rearrangement links TRBV6-1 to TRBJ1-4, with D perhaps TRBD1 (5 bases). The germline gives CDR1 MNHNS, CDR2 SASEGT. This CDR3 contains 15 residues. Trimming cost V 2 bases and J 11 bases, with 18 bases left between them. In DNA form, the CDR3 reads TGTGCCAGCAGTGAATGGGACTCCTTGGAACGGAAACTGTTTTTT. As protein: CASSEWDSLERKLFF.

This clonotype showed up just a few times. This chain links TRBV28 with TRBJ2-7, with TRBD1 matching over 11 bases. V lost 6 bases and J lost 6; bases outside the gene matches: 10. The length of the CDR3 is 15 residues. Germline CDR1 is MDHEN and CDR2 is SYDVKM. CDR3 loop: CASRLLGTGGVEQYF. CDR3 DNA sequence: TGTGCCAGCAGACTTCTTGGGACAGGGGGAGTCGAGCAGTACTTC.

In this sample, this clonotype turned up a few times. This chain joins TRBV5-1 and TRBJ2-7; the match to TRBD2 covers 10 bases. Germline lookup yields CDR1 SGHRS and CDR2 YFSETQ. The CDR3 has 14 amino acids. V lost 8 bases, J lost 6 bases, and 11 bases stayed unmatched. The CDR3 coding sequence is TGCGCCAGTCGCGGGCAGCGGGGGGGCGGCGAGCAGTACTTC. This encodes CASRGQRGGGEQYF.

This clonotype was detected many times. This rearrangement joins TRBV6-2 or TRBV6-3 to TRBJ1-5; 11 bases agree with TRBD1. From germline, CDR1 is MNHEY and CDR2 SVGEGT. This CDR3 comprises 18 residues. With V trimmed by 5 bases and J by 5 bases, 14 bases remained unmatched. Here the CDR3 DNA reads TGTGCCAGCAGTCATAGGACAGGGGGCAATTCTCCCGATCAGCCCCAGCATTTT. The encoded protein is CASSHRTGGNSPDQPQHF.

The V call is TRBV10-3, the J call TRBJ2-7; D not certain. The CDR3 runs 12 residues. V dropped 4 bases and J dropped 0 bases, with 4 bases sitting between them. Germline V gives CDR1 ENHRY, CDR2 SYGVKD. The CDR3: CAISASSYEQYF. As DNA, the CDR3 is TGTGCCATCAGTGCCAGCTCCTACGAGCAGTACTTC.

The chain recombines TRBV5-1 with TRBJ1-1; 7 bases are a match to TRBD1. Per germline, CDR1 SGHRS and CDR2 YFSETQ. This CDR3 region has 12 residues. The junction had 4 bases not matched to a gene; V was cut back by 4 bases and J by 7 bases. CDR3 residues: CASSMTGIEAFF. For the CDR3, the DNA is TGCGCCAGCAGCATGACAGGGATTGAAGCTTTCTTT.

The rearrangement links TRBV7-2 to TRBJ2-5, with TRBD2 matching over 9 bases. The junction had 8 bases not matched to a gene; V was cut back by 1 base and J by 5 bases. The CDR3 covers 16 residues. The germline V gene encodes CDR1 SGHTA and CDR2 FQGNSA. CDR3 amino acids: CASSLDLAGVGETQYF. The CDR3 region has the DNA TGTGCCAGCAGCTTAGACTTAGCGGGGGTCGGGGAGACCCAGTACTTC. The variable domain in full, with the rest retrieved from reference TRBV7-2 and TRBJ2-5, is GAGVSQSPSNKVTEKGKDVELRCDPISGHTALYWYRQSLGQGLEFLIYFQGNSAPDKSGLPSDRFSAERTGGSVSTLTIQRTQQEDSAVYLCASSLDLAGVGETQYFGPGTRLLVL.

This clonotype was recorded a few times. The chain recombines TRBV4-3 with TRBJ2-3; TRBD2 might be the D (5 bases). The ends were cut back, 1 base at V and 2 bases at J, with 10 bases in the middle. The germline CDR1 and CDR2 sequences are LGHNA and YSLEER. The CDR3 loop spans 15 amino acids. CDR3 sequence: CASSQGLAYTDTQYF. In DNA, the CDR3 is TGCGCCAGCAGCCAAGGTCTAGCCTACACAGATACGCAGTATTTT.

This clonotype was observed a handful of times. V usage is TRBV4-3 and J usage is TRBJ2-1; 7 nucleotides match TRBD2. In germline, CDR1 is LGHNA, CDR2 YSLEER. This CDR3 has 18 amino acids. The V segment lost 0 bases and the J segment 6 bases; nucleotides outside the gene matches: 14. DNA of the CDR3: TGCGCCAGCAGCCAAGATTTTTTAGTGGGGGGGAACCCCAATGAGCAGTTCTTC. Encoded protein: CASSQDFLVGGNPNEQFF.

This clonotype was counted a few times. This chain joins TRBV6-6 and TRBJ1-1; unclear D gene. The V gene's germline CDR1 is MNHNY and CDR2 SVGAGI (reference sequence). Trimming pared 8 bases from V and 3 bases from J, leaving 10 bases between. The CDR3 length is 12 residues. The CDR3 spells CASGHGDTEAFF. CDR3 nucleotide sequence: TGTGCCAGCGGTCACGGGGACACTGAAGCTTTCTTT.

This clonotype was counted ten times or more. The chain employs TRBV28 and TRBJ1-3; possibly TRBD1 for D (6 bases). This CDR3 comprises 13 residues. Germline V gene data show CDR1 as MDHEN and CDR2 as SYDVKM. With 6 bases removed from V and 5 bases from J, the gap between germline ends came to 11 bases. The CDR3 nucleotides read TGTGCCAGCAGCTCAGGGGCCAGAAACACCATATATTTT. Protein: CASSSGARNTIYF.